These T cell receptor beta chains were read from a single sample in a study of T cell responses to AZD1222 COVID-19 vaccine. Repertoires were generated with immunoSEQ multiplex PCR, while TCRdb's copy carries only in-frame clones and drops some. The sample consists of roughly 150,000 clones, 75% to 90% of them appearing once. The material sequenced was peripheral blood, taken on day 0 of AZD1222 vaccination. The receptors derive from an adult in good health. Both conserved end residues are part of each CDR3. D genes are given only for firm matches. Only part of the rows carry a size: once, few, many, or a class if the clone is expanded.

clone size	D gene	V gene	J gene	CDR3 DNA	CDR3 protein
.	.	TRBV27	TRBJ2-3	TGTGCCAGCAGTCCGAGACTAGACGCAGATACGCAGTATTTT	CASSPRLDADTQYF
once	.	TRBV27	TRBJ2-5	TGTGCCAGCAGTTTATCGAACGGGGCATTGCAAGGGACCCAGTACTTC	CASSLSNGALQGTQYF
.	.	TRBV6-1	TRBJ2-3	TGTGCCAGCAGTGAATTAAGGCTAGCGCGCACAGATACGCAGTATTTT	CASSELRLARTDTQYF
.	.	TRBV14	TRBJ1-5	TGTGCCAGCAGCTTAGGGGTATCAAATCAGCCCCAGCATTTT	CASSLGVSNQPQHF
.	TRBD2	TRBV6-5	TRBJ2-1	TGTGCCAGCAGTTACGGGACTAGCGGGGGTGGTGAGCAGTTCTTC	CASSYGTSGGGEQFF
.	TRBD2	TRBV5-1	TRBJ2-5	TGCGCCAGCAGCTTAGGGGCTAGCGGGGGGCTGAGAGAGACCCAGTACTTC	CASSLGASGGLRETQYF
.	TRBD1	TRBV6-5	TRBJ1-1	TGTGCCAGCAGTTTGGACAGGGAAATGACTGAAGCTTTCTTT	CASSLDREMTEAFF
.	.	TRBV7-8	TRBJ2-7	TGTGCCAGCAGCTTAACCGGGGGGCTAACCTACGAGCAGTACTTC	CASSLTGGLTYEQYF
.	.	TRBV15	TRBJ2-5	TGTGCCACCAGCAGAGTCGGGGGGCTGAGAGAGACCCAGTACTTC	CATSRVGGLRETQYF
.	.	TRBV11-2	TRBJ2-5	TGTGCCAGCAGCTTAGGTGGAATATGGAGGGAGACCCAGTACTTC	CASSLGGIWRETQYF
.	.	TRBV28	TRBJ1-5	TGTGCCAGCAGTTTATTGGCAGGGACTCAGCCCCAGCATTTT	CASSLLAGTQPQHF
.	.	TRBV4-1	TRBJ1-2	TGCGCCAGCAGCCCAACCCCTCCAGGGAGTGGCTATGGCTACACCTTC	CASSPTPPGSGYGYTF
.	.	TRBV6-1	TRBJ1-2	TGTGCCAGCAGTGAAGCGCTTCCGGGGCCTCACTATGGCTACACCTTC	CASSEALPGPHYGYTF
.	.	TRBV24-1	TRBJ1-5	TGTGCCACCAGTGATTTGCCACGGACTTCCCGTCGCAATCAGCCCCAGCATTTT	CATSDLPRTSRRNQPQHF
.	TRBD2	TRBV11-1	TRBJ2-3	TGTGCCAGCAGCTTTGTCAGCGGGGGAGGCACAGATACGCAGTATTTT	CASSFVSGGGTDTQYF
.	TRBD2	TRBV4-1	TRBJ2-5	TGCGCCAGCAGCCAAGCATCTAGCGGGGGCGGGATCCAAGAGACCCAGTACTTC	CASSQASSGGGIQETQYF
.	.	TRBV7-9	TRBJ2-2	TGTGCCAGCAGACACGCCCCAGTGGGAAACACCGGGGAGCTGTTTTTT	CASRHAPVGNTGELFF
.	TRBD2	TRBV20-1	TRBJ2-2	TGCAGTGCTAGTTTGAAGCGGGGGGGCCTCCGAAAAACCGGGGAGCTGTTTTTT	CSASLKRGGLRKTGELFF
.	.	TRBV24-1	TRBJ1-5	TGTGCCACCAGTGATTTGTGGGGTAATCAGCCCCAGCATTTT	CATSDLWGNQPQHF
.	TRBD1	TRBV6-5	TRBJ1-2	TGTGCCAGCAGCACACAATCGGGACAGCTCTATGGCTACACCTTC	CASSTQSGQLYGYTF
.	TRBD2	TRBV10-3	TRBJ2-1	TGTGCCATCAGGACTAGCGGGGGGTACAATGAGCAGTTCTTC	CAIRTSGGYNEQFF
.	.	TRBV19	TRBJ1-5	TGTGCCAGTAGTATTCTGTTGGGGGAACAGCCCCAGCATTTT	CASSILLGEQPQHF
.	TRBD2	TRBV29-1	TRBJ2-5	TGCAGCGCAGAACCGGGACTAGCGGGGGGGCCCCAAGAGACCCAGTACTTC	CSAEPGLAGGPQETQYF
.	TRBD1	TRBV7-3	TRBJ2-2	TGTGCCAGCAGTCGGACAGGGAACACCGGGGAGCTGTTTTTT	CASSRTGNTGELFF
.	.	TRBV4-3	TRBJ1-4	TGCGCCAGCAGCCAGGGCAGAGTCAGTGAAAAACTGTTTTTT	CASSQGRVSEKLFF
.	TRBD1	TRBV7-2	TRBJ1-5	TGTGCCAGCAGTCAGTTGACAGGGGCCGCCGTCGGGCCCCAGCATTTT	CASSQLTGAAVGPQHF
.	.	TRBV6-5	TRBJ1-5	TGTGCCAGCAGTTACTCCATCTTCGAGCCCCAGCATTTT	CASSYSIFEPQHF
.	.	TRBV2	TRBJ2-2	TGTGCCAGCAGTGTTGGCGGGGAGCTGTTTTTT	CASSVGGELFF
.	TRBD1	TRBV28	TRBJ2-5	TGTGCCAGCAGTGGGACAGGCCAAGAGACCCAGTACTTC	CASSGTGQETQYF
few	.	TRBV5-1	TRBJ2-2	TGCGCCAGCAGATCGGACATAAACACCGGGGAGCTGTTTTTT	CASRSDINTGELFF
once	.	TRBV9	TRBJ2-2	TGTGCCAGCAGGCAAGGGGGGGCGAACACCGGGGAGCTGTTTTTT	CASRQGGANTGELFF
.	.	TRBV30	TRBJ2-7	TGTGCCTGGAGTGCAGGGGCCCACGAGCAGTACTTC	CAWSAGAHEQYF
.	TRBD1	TRBV10-3	TRBJ2-3	TGTGCCATCAGACAGGGGGCGAGTTCGTCAGATACGCAGTATTTT	CAIRQGASSSDTQYF
.	TRBD2	TRBV11-1	TRBJ2-2	TGTGCCAGCAGCTTAATTTCTAGCGGGTCCGGGGAGCTGTTTTTT	CASSLISSGSGELFF
.	TRBD1	TRBV7-9	TRBJ2-2	TGTGCCAGCAGCCATTTCGGACAGGGTGTCGGGGAGCTGTTTTTT	CASSHFGQGVGELFF
.	TRBD1	TRBV11-1	TRBJ2-1	TGTGCCAGCAGCCCAGGGGGCTGGTATGAGCAGTTCTTC	CASSPGGWYEQFF
.	.	TRBV7-9	TRBJ2-3	TGTGCCAGCAGCTTAGAGCAGGTGGGCACAGATACGCAGTATTTT	CASSLEQVGTDTQYF
.	TRBD2	TRBV19	TRBJ2-1	TGTGCCAGTAGTATGACTAGCGGGGGGGCCTACTACAATGAGCAGTTCTTC	CASSMTSGGAYYNEQFF
.	.	TRBV10-3	TRBJ1-3	TGTGCCATCAGTGAGACAATGGGACGGCGAAACTCTGGAAACACCATATATTTT	CAISETMGRRNSGNTIYF
.	TRBD1	TRBV5-3	TRBJ1-2	TGTGCCAGAAGCAACCTGGACAGGGCCTCAGATTACTATGGCTACACCTTC	CARSNLDRASDYYGYTF
.	TRBD2	TRBV3-1/TRBV3-2	TRBJ2-1	TGTGCCAGCAGCCTCCCGGGACTAGCACAGTTCTTC	CASSLPGLAQFF
.	TRBD2	TRBV6-5	TRBJ2-5	TGTGCCAGCAGATCGGGGGGACAAGAGACCCAGTACTTC	CASRSGGQETQYF
.	.	TRBV27	TRBJ1-5	TGTGCCAGCAGTTCCTTAGACAGGAACAATCAGCCCCAGCATTTT	CASSSLDRNNQPQHF
.	.	TRBV11-2	TRBJ2-5	TGTGCCAGCAGCTTCAGGACGGGTGCCGGGGAGACCCAGTACTTC	CASSFRTGAGETQYF
.	.	TRBV4-2	TRBJ1-1	TGTGCCAGCAGCTGGGGGGGTGAAGCTTTCTTT	CASSWGGEAFF
.	TRBD2	TRBV19	TRBJ2-2	TGTGCCAGTAGGAGCGGGGGGGCGGTCGGGGAGCTGTTTTTT	CASRSGGAVGELFF
.	.	TRBV6-5	TRBJ1-6	TGTGCCAGCAGCTCGGGACGGGATTCACCCCTCCACTTT	CASSSGRDSPLHF
.	.	TRBV14	TRBJ1-1	TGTGCCAGCAGCCAAGATCGGGTGACCAGCACTGAAGCTTTCTTT	CASSQDRVTSTEAFF
once	.	TRBV2	TRBJ1-4	TGTGCCAGCAGTGAATCAAACGAAGCAGGGGAGTTATATGAAAAACTGTTTTTT	CASSESNEAGELYEKLFF
.	TRBD2	TRBV24-1	TRBJ2-3	TGTGCCACCAGTGACTCCGGGAGGGGCACAGATACGCAGTATTTT	CATSDSGRGTDTQYF
.	.	TRBV28	TRBJ1-1	TGTGCCAGCGGACGAAACACTGAAGCTTTCTTT	CASGRNTEAFF
.	.	TRBV7-9	TRBJ1-4	TGTGCCAGCAGGCTAAATGAAAAACTGTTTTTT	CASRLNEKLFF
.	.	TRBV6-5	TRBJ2-7	TGTGCCAGCAGTTACTCGACCGGGGCCGAGCAGTACTTC	CASSYSTGAEQYF
.	.	TRBV28	TRBJ2-5	TGTGCCAGCAGTTTATACCCAGCAGGGGAGACCCAGTACTTC	CASSLYPAGETQYF
.	TRBD1	TRBV7-9	TRBJ2-2	TGTGCCAGCAGCTCAGAACAGGGGGCGATCGGGGAGCTGTTTTTT	CASSSEQGAIGELFF
once	TRBD1	TRBV2	TRBJ1-5	TGTGCCAGCAAAGGACAGGGGAATCAGCCCCAGCATTTT	CASKGQGNQPQHF
.	.	TRBV4-3	TRBJ1-6	TGCGCCAGCAGCCCCACCGGGGAGTCCTCACCCCTCCACTTT	CASSPTGESSPLHF